This TCR beta chain originates from a study of breast tumors, draining lymph nodes, adjacent tissues. Study-level results: The lymph node origin of tumor T cells was framed as consistent with a hypothesis, not demonstrated. The data were judged consistent with most tumor T cells coming from lymph node and expanding in tumor. Luminal-like breast cancer showed significantly greater tumor-nontumor repertoire similarity than basal-like breast cancer did. Compared with lymph nodes, tumors were less diverse; compared with nontumor tissue, more.

The table lists this clonotype with many counts. Its antigen is as yet unknown. V lost 5 bases and J lost 4; bases outside the gene matches: 4. From germline, CDR1 is SGHVS and CDR2 FQNEAQ. This CDR3 spans 14 amino acids. Axillary draining lymph nodes of breast cancer patients supplied the node samples. One entry per CDR3 protein results from TCRdb running MiXCR on the multiplex PCR reads. The sample carries 200,000 or so distinct CDR3 sequences, roughly 31% recorded once. The chain employs TRBV7-8 and TRBJ2-3, with TRBD2 identical over 9 bases. This TCR was sampled from a female donor with breast cancer. Some clones in this sample may be carry-over from other donors' samples. Sequenced: axillary lymph node tissue. CDR3 coding DNA: TGTGCCAGCAGCATGCGGGAGGGGGCAGATACGCAGTATTTT. The encoded protein is CASSMREGADTQYF.